This entry lists 16 T cell receptor beta chains sequenced from one sample in a study of early T cells in non-severe SARS-CoV-2 infection. TCRdb called the 5' RACE reads again in MiXCR, with one record for every CDR3 protein. The data contain fewer than 25,000 distinct CDR3 sequences, 3.6% of them singletons. Sequencing was performed on whole blood. These receptors originate from an adult who was a healthcare worker with PCR-confirmed SARS-CoV-2 infection or an uninfected control (not recorded which).

The table lists this clonotype with many counts. Here the CDR3 reads CASSIQRELADTQYF. DNA for the CDR3: TGTGCCAGCAGTATTCAGCGGGAGTTGGCAGATACGCAGTATTTT. This rearrangement joins TRBV28 to TRBJ2-3, with 8 bases aligning to TRBD2. The V segment lost 5 bases and the J segment 4 bases; nucleotides outside the gene matches: 8. This CDR3 has 15 amino acids. Germline CDR1 reads MDHEN; CDR2 reads SYDVKM.

The table lists this clonotype with many counts. The V and J genes are TRBV6-6 and TRBJ2-5; D ambiguous. The V gene's germline CDR1 is MNHNY and CDR2 SVGAGI (reference sequence). The CDR3 consists of 12 residues. V was pared by 7 bases and J by 2 bases, with 8 bases between. CDR3 bases: TGTGCCAGCACGTGGAGTCAAGAGACCCAGTACTTC. Its translation is CASTWSQETQYF.

This clonotype was observed a handful of times. The chain joins TRBV5-1 to TRBJ2-7; possibly TRBD2 for D (5 bases). The ends were cut back, 4 bases at V and 3 bases at J, with 8 bases in the middle. The length of the CDR3 is 12 residues. Germline CDR1 is SGHRS and CDR2 is YFSETQ. The CDR3, as DNA: TGCGCCAGCAGCACGAGCGGCTACGAGCAGTACTTC. Amino acids: CASSTSGYEQYF.

This clonotype was seen repeatedly, ten times or more. The rearrangement joins TRBV12-3 or TRBV12-4 to TRBJ1-1; the D is unclear. V lost 9 bases and J lost 5, with 19 bases in between. This CDR3 has 14 residues. The CDR3 is CASSLEQVRTEAFF. The DNA for the CDR3 is TGTGCCAGTAGCCTCGAGCAGGTGAGGACTGAAGCTTTCTTT.

This clonotype occurred many times. For the CDR3, the DNA is TGTGCCAGCAGACTGACAGGGGCCGAGACCCAGTACTTC. Its translation: CASRLTGAETQYF. The chain recombines TRBV27 with TRBJ2-5; 8 positions match TRBD1. With V trimmed by 6 bases and J by 5 bases, 5 bases remained unmatched. The CDR3 covers 13 residues. The germline gives CDR1 MNHEY, CDR2 SMNVEV (reference sequence).

Ten or more counts support this clonotype. J is TRBJ2-3 and V is TRBV7-9; D is ambiguous. The germline V gene has CDR1 SEHNR and CDR2 FQNEAQ (reference sequence). This CDR3 has 15 residues. Trimming left V 4 bases short and J 2 bases short, with 13 bases between. For the CDR3, the DNA is TGTGCCAGCAGCTCTACACAGACGTACACAGATACGCAGTATTTT. This codes for CASSSTQTYTDTQYF.

This clonotype was recorded at least ten times. The rearrangement uses TRBV7-6 and TRBJ2-2; D not certain. With 1 base removed from V and 4 bases from J, the gap between germline ends came to 10 bases. There are 15 residues in the CDR3. Germline V gene data show CDR1 as SGHVS and CDR2 as FNYEAQ. Here the CDR3 reads CASSLEAVGTGELFF. For the CDR3, the DNA is TGTGCCAGCAGCTTAGAGGCCGTAGGCACCGGGGAGCTGTTTTTT.

This clonotype came up many times. J is TRBJ2-7 and V is TRBV14, with 8 bases that match TRBD1. CDR1 and CDR2 from the germline V gene are SGHDN and FVKESK. The V gene end was trimmed by 4 bases and the J gene end by 5 bases; junction bases not matched to a gene: 4. This CDR3 has 13 amino acids. DNA for the CDR3: TGTGCCAGCAGCCTCCCGGACAGGGACGAGCAGTACTTC. This encodes CASSLPDRDEQYF.

This clonotype was detected ten times or more. J is TRBJ2-2 and V is TRBV7-3; 7 bases are a match to TRBD1. With V trimmed by 5 bases and J by 2 bases, 5 bases remained unmatched. CDR1 and CDR2 (germline): SGHTA, FQGTGA. The CDR3 has 15 amino acids. The CDR3 region is CASSPGQKNTGELFF. The CDR3 nucleotides read TGTGCCAGCAGCCCGGGACAGAAAAACACCGGGGAGCTGTTTTTT.

This clonotype was detected many times. This chain connects TRBV7-8 to TRBJ2-1, with 10 bases that match TRBD2. CDR3 length: 13 residues. Per the germline V gene, CDR1 is SGHVS and CDR2 is FQNEAQ. V gave up 6 bases and J gave up 12 bases; unmatched junction bases: 8. This chain's CDR3 is CASSSGLAMLQFF. The CDR3 DNA reads TGTGCCAGCAGTTCGGGACTAGCGATGTTGCAGTTCTTC.

This clonotype occurred many times. The chain carries TRBV7-2 and TRBJ1-1, with 10 bases lining up with TRBD1. The germline V gene encodes CDR1 SGHTA and CDR2 FQGNSA. V dropped 4 bases and J dropped 3; count of bases not matched to a gene: 2. The CDR3 has 14 residues. In DNA, the CDR3 is TGTGCCAGCAGCTCGGGACAGGGGTACACTGAAGCTTTCTTT. This sequence encodes CASSSGQGYTEAFF.

There are many counts of this clonotype. The V call is TRBV7-2, the J call TRBJ1-3; no clear D. Trimming left V 1 base short and J 1 base short, with 11 bases between. The CDR3 contains 16 residues. Germline CDR1 and CDR2: SGHTA and FQGNSA. CDR3 in DNA: TGTGCCAGCAGCTTAGGGGCCCGACATTCTGGAAACACCATATATTTT. It is translated as CASSLGARHSGNTIYF. Using reference TRBV7-2 and TRBJ1-3 for the parts outside the CDR3, the full variable domain is GAGVSQSPSNKVTEKGKDVELRCDPISGHTALYWYRQSLGQGLEFLIYFQGNSAPDKSGLPSDRFSAERTGGSVSTLTIQRTQQEDSAVYLCASSLGARHSGNTIYFGEGSWLTVV.

This clonotype was seen at least ten times. The chain joins TRBV12-3 or TRBV12-4 to TRBJ2-7; 7 nucleotides line up with TRBD2. CDR3 length equals 16 residues. V lost 5 bases, J lost 0 bases, and 10 bases stayed unmatched. This chain's CDR3 is CASSLGEAGTSYEQYF. In nucleotides, the CDR3 is TGTGCCAGCAGTCTCGGTGAAGCGGGAACCTCCTACGAGCAGTACTTC.

Many counts were recorded for this clonotype. The rearrangement joins TRBV9 to TRBJ2-7, with D perhaps assigned TRBD1 or TRBD2 (5 bases each). The V gene lost 2 bases and the J gene lost 2 bases, with 8 bases spanning the gap. Germline lookup yields CDR1 SGDLS and CDR2 YYNGEE. This CDR3 spans 13 amino acids. The CDR3 DNA sequence: TGTGCCAGCAGCGTGGGACCCACCTACGAGCAGTACTTC. Its protein is CASSVGPTYEQYF.

This clonotype has a count of ten or more. This rearrangement joins TRBV27 to TRBJ1-5; D is unresolved. V shed 3 bases and J shed 7 bases, with 19 bases lying between them. This CDR3 comprises 16 residues. The V gene's germline CDR1 is MNHEY and CDR2 SMNVEV (reference sequence). CDR3 coding DNA: TGTGCCAGCAGTTTGGTGTGGACTATGGAAGTGCAGCCCCAGCATTTT. Translating gives CASSLVWTMEVQPQHF.

This clonotype was picked up many times. At one end the junction does not follow the germline gene, possibly because of a read error. V is TRBV7-7 and J is TRBJ1-1; D might be TRBD1 (6 bases). The CDR3 runs to 13 residues. Germline loops: CDR1 SSHAT, CDR2 FNYEAQ (reference sequence). The CDR3 loop reads CASSQGMNTEAFF. The CDR3 DNA reads as TGTGCTAGCAGCCAGGGGATGAACACTGAAGCTTTCTTT.